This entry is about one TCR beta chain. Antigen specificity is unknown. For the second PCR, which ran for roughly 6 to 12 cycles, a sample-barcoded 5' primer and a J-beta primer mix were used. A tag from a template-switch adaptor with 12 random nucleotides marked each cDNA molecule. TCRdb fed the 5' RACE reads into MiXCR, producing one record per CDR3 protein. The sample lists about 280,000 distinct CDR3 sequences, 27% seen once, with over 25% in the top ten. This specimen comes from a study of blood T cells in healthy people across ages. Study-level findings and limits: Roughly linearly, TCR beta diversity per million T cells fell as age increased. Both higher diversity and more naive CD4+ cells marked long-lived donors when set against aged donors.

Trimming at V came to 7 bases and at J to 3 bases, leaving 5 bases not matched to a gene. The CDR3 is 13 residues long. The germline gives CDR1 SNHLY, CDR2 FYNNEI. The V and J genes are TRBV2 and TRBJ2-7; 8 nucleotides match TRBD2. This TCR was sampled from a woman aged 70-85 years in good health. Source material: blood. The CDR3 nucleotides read TGTGCCAGCAAGGCGAGCGGGGGCTACGAGCAGTACTTC. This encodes CASKASGGYEQYF.